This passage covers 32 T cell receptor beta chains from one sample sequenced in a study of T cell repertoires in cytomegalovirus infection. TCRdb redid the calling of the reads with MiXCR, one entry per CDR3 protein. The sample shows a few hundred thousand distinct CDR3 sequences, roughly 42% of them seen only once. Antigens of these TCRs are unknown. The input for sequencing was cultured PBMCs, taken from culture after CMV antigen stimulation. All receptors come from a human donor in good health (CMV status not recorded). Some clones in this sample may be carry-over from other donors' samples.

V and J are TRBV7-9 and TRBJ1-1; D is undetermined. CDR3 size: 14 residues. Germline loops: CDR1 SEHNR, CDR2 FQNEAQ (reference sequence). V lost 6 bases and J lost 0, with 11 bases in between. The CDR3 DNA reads TGTGCCAGCAGATCGGACCGCCTGAACACTGAAGCTTTCTTT. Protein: CASRSDRLNTEAFF.

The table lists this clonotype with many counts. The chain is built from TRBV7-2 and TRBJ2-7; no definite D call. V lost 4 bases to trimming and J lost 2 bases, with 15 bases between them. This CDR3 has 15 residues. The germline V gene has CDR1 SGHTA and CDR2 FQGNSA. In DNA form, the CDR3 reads TGTGCCAGCAGCTCAGCAAGCTCGGTTGCCTACGAGCAGTACTTC. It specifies CASSSASSVAYEQYF. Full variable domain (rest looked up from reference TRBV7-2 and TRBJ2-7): GAGVSQSPSNKVTEKGKDVELRCDPISGHTALYWYRQSLGQGLEFLIYFQGNSAPDKSGLPSDRFSAERTGGSVSTLTIQRTQQEDSAVYLCASSSASSVAYEQYFGPGTRLTVT.

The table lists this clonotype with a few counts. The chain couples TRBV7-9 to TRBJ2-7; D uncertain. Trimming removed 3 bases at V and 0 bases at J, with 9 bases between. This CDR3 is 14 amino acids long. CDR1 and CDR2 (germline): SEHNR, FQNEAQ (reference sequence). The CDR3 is CASSFSSSSYEQYF. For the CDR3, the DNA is TGTGCCAGCAGCTTTAGTTCCAGCTCCTACGAGCAGTACTTC.

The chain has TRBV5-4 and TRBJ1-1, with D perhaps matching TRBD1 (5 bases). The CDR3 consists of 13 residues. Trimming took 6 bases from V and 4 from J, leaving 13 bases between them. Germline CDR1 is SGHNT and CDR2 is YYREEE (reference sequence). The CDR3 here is CASTLGVSTEAFF. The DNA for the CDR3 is TGTGCCAGCACCCTGGGGGTTTCCACTGAAGCTTTCTTT.

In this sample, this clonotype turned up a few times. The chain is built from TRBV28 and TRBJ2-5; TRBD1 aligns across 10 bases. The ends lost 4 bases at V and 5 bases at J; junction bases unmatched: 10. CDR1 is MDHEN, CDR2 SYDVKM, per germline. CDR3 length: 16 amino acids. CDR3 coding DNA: TGTGCCAGCAGTTCCCCCCGACAGGGGGCTCGGGAGACCCAGTACTTC. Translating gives CASSSPRQGARETQYF.

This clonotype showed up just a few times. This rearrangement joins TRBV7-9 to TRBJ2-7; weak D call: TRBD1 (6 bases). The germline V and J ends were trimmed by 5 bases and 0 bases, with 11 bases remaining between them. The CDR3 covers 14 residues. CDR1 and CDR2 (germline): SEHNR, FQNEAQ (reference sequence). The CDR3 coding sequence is TGTGCCAGCAGCCCTGGGGGCCCCTCCTACGAGCAGTACTTC. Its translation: CASSPGGPSYEQYF.

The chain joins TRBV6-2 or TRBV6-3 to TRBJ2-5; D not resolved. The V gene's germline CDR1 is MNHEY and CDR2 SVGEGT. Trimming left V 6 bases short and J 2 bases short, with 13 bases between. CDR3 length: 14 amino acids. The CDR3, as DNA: TGTGCCAGCAGCCGACCGGTTATTCAAGAGACCCAGTACTTC. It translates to CASSRPVIQETQYF.

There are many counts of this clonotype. CDR3 region: CASSLGPEGQTQYF. Written as DNA, the CDR3 is TGTGCCAGCAGCTTAGGACCGGAAGGTCAAACCCAGTACTTC. This chain uses TRBV7-2 with TRBJ2-5, with D unclear. Trimming pared 1 base from V and 8 bases from J, leaving 14 bases between. Germline V gene data show CDR1 as SGHTA and CDR2 as FQGNSA. The CDR3 consists of 14 residues.

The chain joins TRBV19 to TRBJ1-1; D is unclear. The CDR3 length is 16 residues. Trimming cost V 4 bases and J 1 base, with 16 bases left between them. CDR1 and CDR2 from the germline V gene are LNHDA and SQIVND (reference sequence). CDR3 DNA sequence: TGTGCCAGTAGTAATCCGTACCGGACCGAGAACACTGAAGCTTTCTTT. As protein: CASSNPYRTENTEAFF.

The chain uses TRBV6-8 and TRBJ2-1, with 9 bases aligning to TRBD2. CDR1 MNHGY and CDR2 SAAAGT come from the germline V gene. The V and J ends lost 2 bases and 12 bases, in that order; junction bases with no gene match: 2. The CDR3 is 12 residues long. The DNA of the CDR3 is TGTGCCAGCAGTTACCGCGGGAGGGGGCAGTTCTTC. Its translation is CASSYRGRGQFF.

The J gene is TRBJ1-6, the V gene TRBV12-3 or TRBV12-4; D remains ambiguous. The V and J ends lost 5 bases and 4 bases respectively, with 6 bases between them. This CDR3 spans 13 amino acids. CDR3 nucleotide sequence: TGTGCCAGCAGTCCCCGGTATAATTCACCCCTCCACTTT. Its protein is CASSPRYNSPLHF.

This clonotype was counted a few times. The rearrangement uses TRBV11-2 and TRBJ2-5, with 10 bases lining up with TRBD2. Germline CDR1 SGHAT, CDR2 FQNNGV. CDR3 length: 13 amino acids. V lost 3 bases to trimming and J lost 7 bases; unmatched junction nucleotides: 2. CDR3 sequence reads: CASSFEREGTQYF. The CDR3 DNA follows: TGTGCCAGCAGCTTCGAGCGGGAGGGGACCCAGTACTTC.

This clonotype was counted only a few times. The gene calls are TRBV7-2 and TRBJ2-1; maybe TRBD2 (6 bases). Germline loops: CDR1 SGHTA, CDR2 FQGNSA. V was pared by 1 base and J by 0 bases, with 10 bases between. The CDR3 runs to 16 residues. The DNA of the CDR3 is TGTGCCAGCAGCTTAGTAGGAGGGACCTCCTACAATGAGCAGTTCTTC. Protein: CASSLVGGTSYNEQFF.

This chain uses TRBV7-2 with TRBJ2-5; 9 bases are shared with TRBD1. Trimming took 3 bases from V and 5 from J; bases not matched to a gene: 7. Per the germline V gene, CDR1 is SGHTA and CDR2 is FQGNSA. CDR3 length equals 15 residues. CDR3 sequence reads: CASSFMGQGIETQYF. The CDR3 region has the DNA TGTGCCAGCAGCTTTATGGGACAGGGTATTGAGACCCAGTACTTC.

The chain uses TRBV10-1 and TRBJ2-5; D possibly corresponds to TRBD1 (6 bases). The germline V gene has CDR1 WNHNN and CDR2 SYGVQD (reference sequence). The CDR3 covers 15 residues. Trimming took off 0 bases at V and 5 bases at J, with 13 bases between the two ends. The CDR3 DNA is TGCGCCAGCAGTGAGTCGTTAGGGGGTAGGGAGACCCAGTACTTC. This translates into CASSESLGGRETQYF.

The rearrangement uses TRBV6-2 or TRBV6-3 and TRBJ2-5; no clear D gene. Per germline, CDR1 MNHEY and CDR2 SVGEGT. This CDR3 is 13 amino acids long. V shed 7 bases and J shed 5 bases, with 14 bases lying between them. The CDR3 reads CASTARIMETQYF. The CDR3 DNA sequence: TGTGCCAGCACGGCCCGCATCATGGAGACCCAGTACTTC.

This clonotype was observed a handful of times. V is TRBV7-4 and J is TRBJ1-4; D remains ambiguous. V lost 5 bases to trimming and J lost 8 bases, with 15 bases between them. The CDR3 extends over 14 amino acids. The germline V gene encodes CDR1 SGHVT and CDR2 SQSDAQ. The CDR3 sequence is CASSTTKRWEKLFF. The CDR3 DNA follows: TGTGCCAGCAGCACCACGAAGAGGTGGGAAAAACTGTTTTTT.

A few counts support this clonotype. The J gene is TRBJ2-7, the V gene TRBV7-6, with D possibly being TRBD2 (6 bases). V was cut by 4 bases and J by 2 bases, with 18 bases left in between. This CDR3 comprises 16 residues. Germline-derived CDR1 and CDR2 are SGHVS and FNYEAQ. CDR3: CASSSTGPGGTYEQYF. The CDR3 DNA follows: TGTGCCAGCAGCTCCACAGGCCCGGGCGGGACCTACGAGCAGTACTTC.

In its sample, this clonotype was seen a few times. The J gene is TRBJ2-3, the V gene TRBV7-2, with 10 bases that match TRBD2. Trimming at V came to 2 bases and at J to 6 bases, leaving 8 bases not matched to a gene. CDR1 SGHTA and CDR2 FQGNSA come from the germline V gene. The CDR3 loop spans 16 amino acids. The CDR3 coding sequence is TGTGCCAGCAGCTTAAACAGCGGGGGGGCATGGGATACGCAGTATTTT. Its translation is CASSLNSGGAWDTQYF.

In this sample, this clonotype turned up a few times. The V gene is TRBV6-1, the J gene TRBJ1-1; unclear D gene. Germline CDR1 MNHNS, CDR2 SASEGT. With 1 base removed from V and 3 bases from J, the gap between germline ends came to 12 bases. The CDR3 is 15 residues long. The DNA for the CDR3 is TGTGCCAGCAGTGAAGTGGGCGGGTTTGACACTGAAGCTTTCTTT. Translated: CASSEVGGFDTEAFF.

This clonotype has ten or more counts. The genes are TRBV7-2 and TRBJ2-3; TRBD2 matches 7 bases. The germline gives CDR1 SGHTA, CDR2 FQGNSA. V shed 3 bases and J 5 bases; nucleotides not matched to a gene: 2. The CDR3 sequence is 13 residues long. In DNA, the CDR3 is TGTGCCAGCAGCTTCTGGGGGGGAGATACGCAGTATTTT. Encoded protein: CASSFWGGDTQYF. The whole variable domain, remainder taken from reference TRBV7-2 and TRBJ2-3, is GAGVSQSPSNKVTEKGKDVELRCDPISGHTALYWYRQSLGQGLEFLIYFQGNSAPDKSGLPSDRFSAERTGGSVSTLTIQRTQQEDSAVYLCASSFWGGDTQYFGPGTRLTVL.

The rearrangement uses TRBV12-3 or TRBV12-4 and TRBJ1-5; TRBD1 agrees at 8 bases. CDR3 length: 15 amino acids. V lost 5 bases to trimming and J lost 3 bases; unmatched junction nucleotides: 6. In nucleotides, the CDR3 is TGTGCCAGCAGTCCCGGGACAGGTCTCAATCAGCCCCAGCATTTT. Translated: CASSPGTGLNQPQHF.

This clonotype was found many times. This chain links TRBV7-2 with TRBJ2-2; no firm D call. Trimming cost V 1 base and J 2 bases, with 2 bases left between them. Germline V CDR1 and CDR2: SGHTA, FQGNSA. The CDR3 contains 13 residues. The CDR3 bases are TGTGCCAGCAGCTTAGACAACACCGGGGAGCTGTTTTTT. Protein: CASSLDNTGELFF.

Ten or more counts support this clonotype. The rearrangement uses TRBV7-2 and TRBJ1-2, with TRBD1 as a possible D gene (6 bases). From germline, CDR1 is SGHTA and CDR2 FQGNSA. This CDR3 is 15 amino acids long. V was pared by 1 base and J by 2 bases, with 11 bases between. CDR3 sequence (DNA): TGTGCCAGCAGCTTAGTCCAACAGGGAAACTATGGCTACACCTTC. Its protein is CASSLVQQGNYGYTF.

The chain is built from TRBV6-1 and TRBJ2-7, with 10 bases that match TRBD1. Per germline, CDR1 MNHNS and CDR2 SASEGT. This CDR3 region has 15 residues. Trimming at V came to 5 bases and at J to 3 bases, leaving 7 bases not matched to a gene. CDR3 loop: CASSYGTGVNYEQYF. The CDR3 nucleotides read TGTGCCAGCAGTTACGGGACAGGGGTTAACTACGAGCAGTACTTC.

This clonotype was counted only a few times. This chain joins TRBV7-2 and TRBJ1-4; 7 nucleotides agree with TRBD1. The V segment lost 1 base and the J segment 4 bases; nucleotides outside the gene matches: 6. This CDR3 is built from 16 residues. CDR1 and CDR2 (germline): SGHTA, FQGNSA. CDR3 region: CASSLDANRGNEKLFF. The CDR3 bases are TGTGCCAGCAGCTTAGACGCGAACAGGGGTAATGAAAAACTGTTTTTT. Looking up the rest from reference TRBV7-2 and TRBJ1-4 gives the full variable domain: GAGVSQSPSNKVTEKGKDVELRCDPISGHTALYWYRQSLGQGLEFLIYFQGNSAPDKSGLPSDRFSAERTGGSVSTLTIQRTQQEDSAVYLCASSLDANRGNEKLFFGSGTQLSVL.

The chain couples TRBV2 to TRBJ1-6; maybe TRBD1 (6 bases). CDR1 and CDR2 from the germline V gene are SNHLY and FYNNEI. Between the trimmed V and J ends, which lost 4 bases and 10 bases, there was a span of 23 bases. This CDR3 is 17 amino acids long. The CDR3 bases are TGTGCCAGCAGTGGAACGATGCAGGGACAACGAAGGTCACCCCTCCACTTT. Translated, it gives CASSGTMQGQRRSPLHF.

The CDR3: CASSSDYGSPLHF. The CDR3 DNA reads as TGTGCCAGCAGCTCCGACTACGGTTCACCCCTCCACTTT. This chain links TRBV7-9 with TRBJ1-6; D is unresolved. CDR1 and CDR2 (germline): SEHNR, FQNEAQ (reference sequence). V was clipped by 4 bases and J by 9 bases, with 10 bases between them. This CDR3 is built from 13 residues.

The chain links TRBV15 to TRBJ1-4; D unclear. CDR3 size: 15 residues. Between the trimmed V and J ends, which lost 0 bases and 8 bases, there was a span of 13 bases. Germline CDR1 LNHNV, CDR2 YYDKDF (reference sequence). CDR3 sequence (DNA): TGTGCCACCAGCAGAGATGCGCAGGTCTGGGAAAAACTGTTTTTT. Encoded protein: CATSRDAQVWEKLFF.

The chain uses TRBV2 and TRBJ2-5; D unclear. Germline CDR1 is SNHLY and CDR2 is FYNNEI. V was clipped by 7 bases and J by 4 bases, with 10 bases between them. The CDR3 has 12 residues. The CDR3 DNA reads TGTGCCAGCACTTTCTGGGGAGAGACCCAGTACTTC. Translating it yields CASTFWGETQYF.

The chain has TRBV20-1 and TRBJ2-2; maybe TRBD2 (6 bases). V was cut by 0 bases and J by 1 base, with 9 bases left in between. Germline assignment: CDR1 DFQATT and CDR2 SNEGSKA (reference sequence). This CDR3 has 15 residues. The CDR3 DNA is TGCAGTGCTAGAGATCGGAGGGGGAACACCGGGGAGCTGTTTTTT. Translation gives CSARDRRGNTGELFF.

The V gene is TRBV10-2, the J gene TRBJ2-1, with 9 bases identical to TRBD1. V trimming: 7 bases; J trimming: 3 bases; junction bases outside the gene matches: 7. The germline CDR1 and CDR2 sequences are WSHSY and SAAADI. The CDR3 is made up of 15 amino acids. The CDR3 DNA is TGCGCCAGCAAGGACAGGGGTTCCATCTACAATGAGCAGTTCTTC. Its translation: CASKDRGSIYNEQFF.